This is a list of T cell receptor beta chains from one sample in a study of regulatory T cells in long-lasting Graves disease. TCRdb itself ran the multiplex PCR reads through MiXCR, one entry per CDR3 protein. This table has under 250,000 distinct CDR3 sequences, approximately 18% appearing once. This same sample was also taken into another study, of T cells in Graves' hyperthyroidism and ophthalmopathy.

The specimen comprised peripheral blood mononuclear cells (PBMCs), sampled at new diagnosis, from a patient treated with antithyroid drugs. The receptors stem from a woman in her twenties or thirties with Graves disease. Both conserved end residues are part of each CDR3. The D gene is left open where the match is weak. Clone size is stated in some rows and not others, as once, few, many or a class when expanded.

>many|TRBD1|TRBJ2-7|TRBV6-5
CASSYYGTGARYEQYF
TGTGCCAGCAGTTACTACGGGACAGGGGCCAGGTACGAGCAGTACTTC
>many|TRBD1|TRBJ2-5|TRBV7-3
CASSSGQGFETQYF
TGTGCCAGCAGCTCAGGACAGGGTTTCGAGACCCAGTACTTC
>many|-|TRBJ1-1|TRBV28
CASSRDRWDTEAFF
TGTGCCAGCAGTCGCGACAGGTGGGACACTGAAGCTTTCTTT
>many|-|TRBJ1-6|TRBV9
CASSARQESSYNSPLHF
TGTGCCAGCAGCGCCAGACAGGAGAGCTCCTATAATTCACCCCTCCACTTT
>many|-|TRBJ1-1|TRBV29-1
CSAGQFMNTEAFF
TGCAGCGCTGGACAGTTCATGAACACTGAAGCTTTCTTT
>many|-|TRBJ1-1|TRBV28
CASSLSWGNTEAFF
TGTGCCAGCAGTTTATCCTGGGGAAACACTGAAGCTTTCTTT
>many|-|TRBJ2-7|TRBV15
CAASPQGAYEQYF
TGTGCCGCCAGCCCACAGGGAGCCTACGAGCAGTACTTC
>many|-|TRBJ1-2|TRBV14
CASSQSGRGGGYTF
TGTGCCAGCAGCCAGAGTGGCCGTGGCGGTGGCTACACCTTC
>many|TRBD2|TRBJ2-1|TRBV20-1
CSAAGGGRAWDYNEQFF
TGCAGTGCTGCCGGAGGCGGGAGGGCCTGGGACTACAATGAGCAGTTCTTC
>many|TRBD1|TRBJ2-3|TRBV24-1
CATSDRRDRVTDTQYF
TGTGCCACCAGTGATCGCCGGGACAGGGTTACAGATACGCAGTATTTT
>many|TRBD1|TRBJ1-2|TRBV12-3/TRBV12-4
CASRFRDSLYGYTF
TGTGCCAGCAGATTCCGGGACAGTTTATATGGCTACACCTTC
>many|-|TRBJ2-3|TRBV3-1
CASSRRVGSAGAADTQYF
TGTGCCAGCAGCAGGAGGGTCGGTTCTGCCGGTGCCGCAGATACGCAGTATTTT
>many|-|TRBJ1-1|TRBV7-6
CASSLIQAQNTEAFF
TGTGCCAGCAGCTTGATTCAGGCCCAGAACACTGAAGCTTTCTTT
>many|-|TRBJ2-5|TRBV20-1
CSARDRETQYF
TGCAGTGCTAGAGATCGGGAGACCCAGTACTTC
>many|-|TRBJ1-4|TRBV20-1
CSARTDIGIEKLFF
TGCAGTGCGCGGACGGACATTGGGATCGAAAAACTGTTTTTT
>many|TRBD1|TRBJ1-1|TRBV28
CASSLRAGGYLGTEAFF
TGTGCCAGCAGTTTGAGGGCAGGGGGCTATCTTGGGACTGAAGCTTTCTTT
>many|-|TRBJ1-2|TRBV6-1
CASLRAGVGNYGYTF
TGTGCTTCACTCCGAGCCGGGGTGGGCAACTATGGCTACACCTTC
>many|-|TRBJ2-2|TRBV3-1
CASSQTGELFF
TGTGCCAGCAGCCAAACCGGGGAGCTGTTTTTT
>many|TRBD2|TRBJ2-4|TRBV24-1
CATSDPSGKDIQYF
TGTGCCACCAGTGACCCTAGCGGGAAGGACATTCAGTACTTC
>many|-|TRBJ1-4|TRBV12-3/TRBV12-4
CASSFGDPTRGKEKLFF
TGTGCCAGCAGTTTCGGGGACCCTACAAGAGGGAAAGAAAAACTGTTTTTT
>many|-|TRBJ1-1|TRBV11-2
CASSLNTYTEAFF
TGTGCCAGCAGCTTAAACACGTACACTGAAGCTTTCTTT
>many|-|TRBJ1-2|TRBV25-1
CAVKADYGYTF
TGTGCCGTTAAAGCAGATTATGGCTACACCTTC
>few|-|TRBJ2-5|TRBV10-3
CATWGGRNQETQYF
TGTGCCACCTGGGGGGGGCGGAACCAAGAGACCCAGTACTTC
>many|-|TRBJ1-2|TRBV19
CASTESLDYGYTF
TGTGCCAGTACCGAGAGCTTGGACTATGGCTACACCTTC
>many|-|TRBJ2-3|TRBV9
CASSVSSTSTDTQYF
TGTGCCAGCAGCGTATCTAGCACTAGCACAGATACGCAGTATTTT
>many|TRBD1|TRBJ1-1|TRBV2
CASTYRGLNTEAFF
TGTGCCAGCACGTACAGGGGACTGAACACTGAAGCTTTCTTT
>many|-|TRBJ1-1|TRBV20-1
CSARPGAGKNTEAFF
TGCAGTGCTAGACCCGGGGCAGGGAAGAACACTGAAGCTTTCTTT
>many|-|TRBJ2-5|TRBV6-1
CASTHGQFRETQYF
TGTGCCAGCACCCACGGACAATTCCGGGAGACCCAGTACTTC
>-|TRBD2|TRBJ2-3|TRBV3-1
CASSPLAGGTGTQYF
TGTGCCAGCAGCCCTCTAGCGGGAGGGACAGGTACGCAGTATTTT
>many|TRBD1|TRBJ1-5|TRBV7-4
CASSLLEGAKGKSNQPQHF
TGTGCCAGCAGCTTATTGGAGGGGGCGAAGGGGAAAAGCAATCAGCCCCAGCATTTT
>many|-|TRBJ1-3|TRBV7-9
CASSPTGWNTIYF
TGTGCCAGCAGCCCGACAGGTTGGAACACCATATATTTT
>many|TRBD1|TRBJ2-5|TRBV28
CASNLRGIQETQYF
TGTGCCAGCAACCTCAGGGGGATCCAAGAGACCCAGTACTTC
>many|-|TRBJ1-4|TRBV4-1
CASSHPPVAVAKLFF
TGCGCCAGCAGCCACCCCCCCGTGGCAGTGGCAAAACTGTTTTTT
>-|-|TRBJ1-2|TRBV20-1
CSARDRVGYTF
TGCAGTGCTAGAGACCGGGTTGGCTACACCTTC
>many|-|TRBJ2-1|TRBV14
CASSQVRGNEQFF
TGTGCCAGCAGCCAAGTGAGGGGCAATGAGCAGTTCTTC
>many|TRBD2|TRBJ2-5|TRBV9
CASSASTGGGFLGTQYF
TGTGCCAGCAGCGCAAGCACGGGCGGGGGGTTCCTGGGGACCCAGTACTTC
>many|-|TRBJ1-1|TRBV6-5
CASSYLGQFEAFF
TGTGCCAGCAGTTACCTCGGACAGTTTGAAGCTTTCTTT
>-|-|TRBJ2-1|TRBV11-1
CASSLAHRYNEQFF
TGTGCCAGCAGCTTAGCACACAGGTACAATGAGCAGTTCTTC
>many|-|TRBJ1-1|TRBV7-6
CASSPRDGNTEAFF
TGTGCCAGCAGCCCCCGGGACGGGAACACTGAAGCTTTCTTT
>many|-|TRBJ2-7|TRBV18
CASSPGRGAYEQYF
TGTGCCAGCTCACCGGGCAGGGGCGCCTACGAGCAGTACTTC
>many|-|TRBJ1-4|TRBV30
CAYRTAQLEKLFF
TGTGCATACCGGACAGCTCAACTGGAAAAACTGTTTTTT
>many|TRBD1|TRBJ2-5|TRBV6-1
CASSETGGEGETQYF
TGTGCCAGCAGTGAGACAGGGGGCGAGGGGGAGACCCAGTACTTC
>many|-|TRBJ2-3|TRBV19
CASSYGRKHTDTQYF
TGTGCCAGTAGCTACGGACGGAAGCACACAGATACGCAGTATTTT
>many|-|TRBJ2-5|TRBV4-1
CASSLRDKQETQYF
TGCGCCAGCAGCCTCCGGGACAAGCAAGAGACCCAGTACTTC
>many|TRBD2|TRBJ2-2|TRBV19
CASSPRTSGVNTGELFF
TGTGCCAGTAGTCCACGGACTAGCGGGGTCAACACCGGGGAGCTGTTTTTT
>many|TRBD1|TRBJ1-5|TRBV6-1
CASREDRFSNQPQHF
TGTGCCAGCAGAGAGGACAGGTTTAGCAATCAGCCCCAGCATTTT
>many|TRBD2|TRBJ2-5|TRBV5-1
CASGLAGEFGETQYF
TGCGCCAGCGGATTAGCGGGAGAGTTTGGAGAGACCCAGTACTTC
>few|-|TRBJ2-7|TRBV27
CASSLETGRAQLAYEQYF
TGTGCCAGCAGTTTAGAGACAGGTAGGGCGCAACTTGCCTACGAGCAGTACTTC
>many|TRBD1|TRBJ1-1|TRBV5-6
CASSLGGTGFNTEAFF
TGTGCCAGCAGCTTGGGAGGGACAGGTTTTAACACTGAAGCTTTCTTT
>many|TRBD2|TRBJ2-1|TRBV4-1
CASSQDLGAGYSYNEQFF
TGCGCCAGCAGCCAAGACTTAGGAGCGGGATACTCCTACAATGAGCAGTTCTTC
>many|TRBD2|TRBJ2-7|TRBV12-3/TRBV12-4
CASSLWGSWVLAGGPNEQYF
TGTGCCAGCAGTTTGTGGGGGTCGTGGGTACTAGCGGGGGGGCCCAACGAGCAGTACTTC
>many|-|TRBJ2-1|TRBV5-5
CASSIVSAVTYNEQFF
TGTGCCAGCAGCATCGTCTCGGCGGTTACCTACAATGAGCAGTTCTTC
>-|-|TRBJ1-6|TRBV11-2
CASSLGTVYNSPLHF
TGTGCCAGCAGCTTAGGGACAGTATATAATTCACCCCTCCACTTT